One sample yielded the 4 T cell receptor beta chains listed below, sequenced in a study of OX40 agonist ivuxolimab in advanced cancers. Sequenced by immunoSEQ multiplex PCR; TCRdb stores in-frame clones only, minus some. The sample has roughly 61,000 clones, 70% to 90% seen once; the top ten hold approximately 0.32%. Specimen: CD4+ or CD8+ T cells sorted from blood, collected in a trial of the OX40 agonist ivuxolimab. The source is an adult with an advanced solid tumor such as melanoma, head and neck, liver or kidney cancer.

CDR3 DNA sequence: TGTGCTAGTGGTTTTCAGTCTGGGGGAAGCGGCTACACCTTC. Its protein product is CASGFQSGGSGYTF. The chain uses TRBV12-5 and TRBJ1-2; maybe TRBD1 (5 bases). The germline V gene has CDR1 LGHNT and CDR2 FRNRAP. The CDR3 has 14 amino acids. The ends were cut back, 3 bases at V and 8 bases at J, with 16 bases in the middle. Based on the CDR3 plus reference TRBV12-5 and TRBJ1-2, the full variable domain is DARVTQTPRHKVTEMGQEVTMRCQPILGHNTVFWYRQTMMQGLELLAYFRNRAPLDDSGMPKDRFSAEMPDATLATLKIQPSEPRDSAVYFCASGFQSGGSGYTFGSGTRLTVV.

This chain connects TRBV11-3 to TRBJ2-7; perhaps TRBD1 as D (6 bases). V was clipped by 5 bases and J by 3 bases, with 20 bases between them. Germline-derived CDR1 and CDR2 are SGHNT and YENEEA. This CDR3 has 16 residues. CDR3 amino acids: CASSHTRDIPRYEQYF. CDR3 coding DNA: TGTGCCAGCAGCCACACCCGGGACATTCCACGCTACGAGCAGTACTTC.

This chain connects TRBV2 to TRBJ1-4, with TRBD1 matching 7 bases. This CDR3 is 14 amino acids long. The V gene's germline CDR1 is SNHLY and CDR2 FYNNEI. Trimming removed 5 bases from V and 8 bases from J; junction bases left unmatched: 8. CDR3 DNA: TGTGCCAGCAGTTGGACAGGCTTTGGCGAAAAACTGTTTTTT. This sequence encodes CASSWTGFGEKLFF.

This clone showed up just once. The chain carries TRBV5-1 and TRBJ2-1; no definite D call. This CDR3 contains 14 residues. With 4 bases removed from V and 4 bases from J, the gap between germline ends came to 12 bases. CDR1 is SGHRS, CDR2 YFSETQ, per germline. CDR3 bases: TGCGCCAGCAGCCCGAGCCAAGCTTACAATGAGCAGTTCTTC. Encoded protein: CASSPSQAYNEQFF.